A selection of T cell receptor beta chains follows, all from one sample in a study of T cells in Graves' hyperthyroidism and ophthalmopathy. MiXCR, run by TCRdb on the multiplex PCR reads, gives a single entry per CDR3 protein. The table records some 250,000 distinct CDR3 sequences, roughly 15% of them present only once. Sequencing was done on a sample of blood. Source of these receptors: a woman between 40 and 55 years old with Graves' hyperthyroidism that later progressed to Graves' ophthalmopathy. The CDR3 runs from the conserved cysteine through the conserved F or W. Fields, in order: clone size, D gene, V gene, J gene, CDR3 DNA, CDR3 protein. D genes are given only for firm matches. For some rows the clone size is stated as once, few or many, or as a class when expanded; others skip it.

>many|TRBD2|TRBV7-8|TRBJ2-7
TGTGCCAGCAGCCCTCTGGCTAGCGGGGCCTACGAGCAGTACTTC
CASSPLASGAYEQYF
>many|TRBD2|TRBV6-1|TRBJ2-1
TGTGCCAGCATGCCAGCGGGAGGGAGGAACAATGAGCAGTTCTTC
CASMPAGGRNNEQFF
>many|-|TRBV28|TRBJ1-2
TGTGCCAGCAGTTCGACAGCCCCTAACTATGGCTACACCTTC
CASSSTAPNYGYTF
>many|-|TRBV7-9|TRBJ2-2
TGTGCCAGCAGCTTAGGTGTTCCTACCGGGGAGCTGTTTTTT
CASSLGVPTGELFF
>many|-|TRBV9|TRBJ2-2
TGTGCCAGCAGCGCGCCGGGTTCCGGGGAGCTGTTTTTT
CASSAPGSGELFF
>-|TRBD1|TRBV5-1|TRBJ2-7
TGCGCCAGCAGCTCTACAGGGGACGAGCAGTACTTC
CASSSTGDEQYF
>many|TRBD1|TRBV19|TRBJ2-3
TGTGCCAGTAGTCCGGGACAGGGGAGCGCAGATACGCAGTATTTT
CASSPGQGSADTQYF
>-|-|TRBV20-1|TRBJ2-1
TGCAGTGCTCGCCACTGGCGTAATTACAATGAGCAGTTCTTC
CSARHWRNYNEQFF
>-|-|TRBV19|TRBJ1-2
TGTGCCAGTACCACTCAAGGGGCCCTTAACTATGGCTACACCTTC
CASTTQGALNYGYTF
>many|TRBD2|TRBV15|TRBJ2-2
TGTGCCACCAGCAGGGACCTAGCGGGAGGGCGCACCGGGGAGCTGTTTTTT
CATSRDLAGGRTGELFF
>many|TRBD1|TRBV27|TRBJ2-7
TGTGCCAGCAGGTTACAGGGGGGTCAAGGCGAGCAGTACTTC
CASRLQGGQGEQYF
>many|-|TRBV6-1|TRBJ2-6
TGTGCCAGCAGTAAGGGACTTCTCGCCTCTGGGGCCAACGTCCTGACTTTC
CASSKGLLASGANVLTF
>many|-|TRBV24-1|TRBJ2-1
TGTGCCACCAGTGAACCAGACGGGACGGGCTACAATGAGCAGTTCTTC
CATSEPDGTGYNEQFF
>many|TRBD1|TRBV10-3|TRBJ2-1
TGTGCCATCAGTGAAAACAGGGGAGTATACAATGAGCAGTTCTTC
CAISENRGVYNEQFF
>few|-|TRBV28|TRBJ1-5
TGTGCCGCGCAGGGTACGGGCAATCAGCCCCAGCATTTT
CAAQGTGNQPQHF
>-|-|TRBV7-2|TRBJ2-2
TGTGCCAGCAGCTCTTTATTCCGGGACCACCAAAACACCGGGGAGCTGTTTTTT
CASSSLFRDHQNTGELFF
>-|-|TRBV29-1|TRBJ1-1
TGCAGCGCCGGACAGACGAACACTGAAGCTTTCTTT
CSAGQTNTEAFF
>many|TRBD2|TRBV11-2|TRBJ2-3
TGTGCCAGCAGCTCGGGTCCGGGACTAGCGGACTACACAGATACGCAGTATTTT
CASSSGPGLADYTDTQYF
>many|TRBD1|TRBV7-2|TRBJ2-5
TGTGCCAGCAGCTCGACGGGACAGGGGGAGCTTCGAGAGACCCAGTACTTC
CASSSTGQGELRETQYF
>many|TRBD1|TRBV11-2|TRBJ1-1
TGTGCCAGCAGCTTCGCAGGGGGCGGAACTGAAGCTTTCTTT
CASSFAGGGTEAFF
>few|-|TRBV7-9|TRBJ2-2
TGTGCCAGCAGCTTAACCCATCCGGGGGTCACCGGGGAGCTGTTTTTT
CASSLTHPGVTGELFF
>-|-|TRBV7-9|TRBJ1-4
TGTGCCCCCGAAGGGAGGGCCACTAATGAAAAACTGTTTTTT
CAPEGRATNEKLFF
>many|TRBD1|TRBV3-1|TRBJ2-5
TGTGCCAGCAGCCAAAAACCCGGGACAGGGGAGAAGACCCAGTACTTC
CASSQKPGTGEKTQYF
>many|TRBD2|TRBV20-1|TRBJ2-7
TGCAGTGCTAGAGGGACTAGCGACTTCGAGCAGTACTTC
CSARGTSDFEQYF
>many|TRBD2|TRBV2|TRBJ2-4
TGTGCCAGCAGTCGAATGACTAGCGGGAGGGCTACCAAAAACATTCAGTACTTC
CASSRMTSGRATKNIQYF
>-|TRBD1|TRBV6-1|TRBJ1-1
TGTGCGAGCAGTGAAAACGACAGGGCCACAGGAGGCAGCACTGAAGCTTTCTTT
CASSENDRATGGSTEAFF
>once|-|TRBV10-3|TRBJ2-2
TGTGCCATCAGGGCCGGGGTTTCGACCGGGGAGCTGTTTTTT
CAIRAGVSTGELFF
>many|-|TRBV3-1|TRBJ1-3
TGTGCCAGCAGCCAGGGATTACAGAGCTCTGGAAACACCATATATTTT
CASSQGLQSSGNTIYF
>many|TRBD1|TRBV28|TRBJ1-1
TGTGCCAGCAGTTCCAGGGGGGATCGGACTTTCTTT
CASSSRGDRTFF
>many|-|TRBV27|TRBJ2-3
TGTGCCAGCAGTTTAGGGGCTAGCGACACAGATACGCAGTATTTT
CASSLGASDTDTQYF
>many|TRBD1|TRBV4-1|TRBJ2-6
TGCGCCAGCAGCCAAGTCCGGACAGGCAATTTCCTGACTTTC
CASSQVRTGNFLTF
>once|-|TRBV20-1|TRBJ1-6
TGCAGTGCTAGAGTAGGGTCCAGGGATTCACCCCTCCCCTTT
CSARVGSRDSPLPF
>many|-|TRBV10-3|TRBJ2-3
TGTGCCATCAGTGGAAAAGCAGGCTTAATTTCTAGCACAGATACGCAGTATTTT
CAISGKAGLISSTDTQYF
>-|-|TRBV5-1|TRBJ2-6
TGCGCCAGCAGGGACGGCTCTGGGGCCAACGTCCTGACTTTC
CASRDGSGANVLTF
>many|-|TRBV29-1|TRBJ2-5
TGCAGCGTTAAAAGGCAGGGTTTCGAGACCCAGTACTTC
CSVKRQGFETQYF
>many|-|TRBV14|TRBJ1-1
TGTGCCAGCAGCCAAGATTGGGGCGGCTTGAACACTGAAGCTTTCTTT
CASSQDWGGLNTEAFF
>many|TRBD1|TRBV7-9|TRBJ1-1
TGTGCCAGCAGCTCACAGGGGGTTGAAGCTTTCTTT
CASSSQGVEAFF
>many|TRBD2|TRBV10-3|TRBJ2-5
TGTGGTGCGAGCGGGAGTACAGAAGAGACCCAGTACTTC
CGASGSTEETQYF
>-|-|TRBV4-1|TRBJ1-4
TGCGCCAGCAGCCCAGGACGGATTAATGAAAAACTGTTTTTT
CASSPGRINEKLFF
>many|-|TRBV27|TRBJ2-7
TGTGCCAGCAGTTTTTTGGACAGCCCAGGGTACGAGCAGTACTTC
CASSFLDSPGYEQYF
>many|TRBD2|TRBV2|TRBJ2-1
TGTGCCAGCAGTAGGGGACTAGCGGGATACAATGAGCAGTTCTTC
CASSRGLAGYNEQFF
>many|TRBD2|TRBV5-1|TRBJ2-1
TGCGCCAGCAGCTTGGTAATAGCGGGAATCTCCTACAATGAGCAGTTCTTC
CASSLVIAGISYNEQFF
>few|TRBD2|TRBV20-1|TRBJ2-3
TGCAGTGCTGGTTCTAGCGGGAGGAGCCCAGATACGCAGTATTTT
CSAGSSGRSPDTQYF
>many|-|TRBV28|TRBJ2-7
TGTGCCAGCAGTTTGCTAGCGAGCTCCTACGAGCAGTACTTC
CASSLLASSYEQYF
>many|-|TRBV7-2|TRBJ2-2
TGTGCCAGCAGCTTAGCCCCTACGGTGGGGCGCTACACCGGGGAGCTGTTTTTT
CASSLAPTVGRYTGELFF
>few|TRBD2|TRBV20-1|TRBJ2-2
TGCAGTGCACGACTAGCGGGAGCTAACACCGGGGAGCTGTTTTTT
CSARLAGANTGELFF
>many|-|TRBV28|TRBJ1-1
TGTGCCAGCAGTCCGTATCGCCCCCGACAGGTCCTGAACACTGAAGCTTTCTTT
CASSPYRPRQVLNTEAFF
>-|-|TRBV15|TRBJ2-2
TGTGCCACCAGCAGAGATTACACCGGGGAGCTGTTTTTT
CATSRDYTGELFF
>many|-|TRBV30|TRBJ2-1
TGTGCCTGGAGTGGCCCCCTCGAAGGGAGTGAGCAGTTCTTC
CAWSGPLEGSEQFF